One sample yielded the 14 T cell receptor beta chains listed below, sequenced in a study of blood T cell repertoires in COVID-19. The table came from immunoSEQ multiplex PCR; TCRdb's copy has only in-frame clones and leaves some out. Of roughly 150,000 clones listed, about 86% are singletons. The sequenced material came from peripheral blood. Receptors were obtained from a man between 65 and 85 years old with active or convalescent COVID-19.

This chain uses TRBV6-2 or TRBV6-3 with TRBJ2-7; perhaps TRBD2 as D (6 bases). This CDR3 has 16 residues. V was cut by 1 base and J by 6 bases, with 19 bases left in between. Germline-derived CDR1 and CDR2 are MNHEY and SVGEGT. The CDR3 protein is CASSYYLLPGLGEQYF. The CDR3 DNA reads TGTGCCAGCAGTTACTACCTCCTACCGGGACTGGGCGAGCAGTACTTC.

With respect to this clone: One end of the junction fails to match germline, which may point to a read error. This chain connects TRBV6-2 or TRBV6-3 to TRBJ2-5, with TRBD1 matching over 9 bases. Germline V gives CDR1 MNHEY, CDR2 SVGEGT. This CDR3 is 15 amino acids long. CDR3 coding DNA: TGTGCCAGCACTTACGCCGGGACAGGGAAAGAGACCCAGTACTTC. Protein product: CASTYAGTGKETQYF.

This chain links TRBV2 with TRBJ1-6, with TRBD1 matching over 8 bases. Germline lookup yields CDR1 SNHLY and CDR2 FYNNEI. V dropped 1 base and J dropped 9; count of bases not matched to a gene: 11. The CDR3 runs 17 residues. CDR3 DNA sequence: TGTGCCAGCAGTGAAGGGGCAGGGGGCAATCTCGGTTCACCCCTCCACTTT. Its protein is CASSEGAGGNLGSPLHF.

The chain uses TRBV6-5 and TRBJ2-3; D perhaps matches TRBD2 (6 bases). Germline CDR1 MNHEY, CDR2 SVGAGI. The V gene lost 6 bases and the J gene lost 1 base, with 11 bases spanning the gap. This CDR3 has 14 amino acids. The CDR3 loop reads CASRSLAGTDTQYF. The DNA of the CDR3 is TGTGCCAGCAGATCATTAGCGGGCACAGATACGCAGTATTTT.

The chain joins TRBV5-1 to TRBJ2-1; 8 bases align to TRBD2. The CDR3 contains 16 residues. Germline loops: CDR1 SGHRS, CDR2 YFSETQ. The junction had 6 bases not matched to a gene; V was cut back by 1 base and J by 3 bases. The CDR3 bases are TGCGCCAGCAGCTTGAAGCGGGAGTTTATCTACAATGAGCAGTTCTTC. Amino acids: CASSLKREFIYNEQFF.

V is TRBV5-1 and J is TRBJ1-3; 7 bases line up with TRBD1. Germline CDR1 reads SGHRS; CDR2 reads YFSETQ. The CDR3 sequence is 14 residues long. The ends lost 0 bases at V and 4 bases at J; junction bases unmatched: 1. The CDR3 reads CASSLGQGGNTIYF. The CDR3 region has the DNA TGCGCCAGCAGCTTGGGACAGGGCGGAAACACCATATATTTT.

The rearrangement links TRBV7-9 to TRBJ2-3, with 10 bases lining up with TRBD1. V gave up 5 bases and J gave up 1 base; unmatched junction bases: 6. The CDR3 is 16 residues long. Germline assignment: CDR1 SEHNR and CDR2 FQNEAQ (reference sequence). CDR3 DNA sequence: TGTGCCAGCAGCCCACACGGGACAGGGGGCACAGATACGCAGTATTTT. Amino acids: CASSPHGTGGTDTQYF.

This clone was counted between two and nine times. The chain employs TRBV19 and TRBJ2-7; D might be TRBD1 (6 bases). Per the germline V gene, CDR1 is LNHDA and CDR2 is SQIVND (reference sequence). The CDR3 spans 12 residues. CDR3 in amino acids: CEGHVKVYEQYF. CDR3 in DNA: TGTGAGGGACACGTTAAAGTCTACGAGCAGTACTTC.

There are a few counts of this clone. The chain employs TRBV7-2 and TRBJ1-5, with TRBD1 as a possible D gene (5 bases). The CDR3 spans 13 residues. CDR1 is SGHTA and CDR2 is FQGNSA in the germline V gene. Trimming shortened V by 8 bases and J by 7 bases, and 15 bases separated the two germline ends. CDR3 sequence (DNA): TGTGCCAGCGGACCCAGGGCAACGCAGCCCCAGCATTTT. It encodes CASGPRATQPQHF.

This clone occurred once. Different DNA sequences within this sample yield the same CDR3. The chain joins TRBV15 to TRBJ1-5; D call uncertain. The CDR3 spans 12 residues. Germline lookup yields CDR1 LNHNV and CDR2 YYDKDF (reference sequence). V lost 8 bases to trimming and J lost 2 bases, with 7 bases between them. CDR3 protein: CATSSGNQPQHF. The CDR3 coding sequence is TGTGCCACCTCATCGGGCAATCAGCCCCAGCATTTT.

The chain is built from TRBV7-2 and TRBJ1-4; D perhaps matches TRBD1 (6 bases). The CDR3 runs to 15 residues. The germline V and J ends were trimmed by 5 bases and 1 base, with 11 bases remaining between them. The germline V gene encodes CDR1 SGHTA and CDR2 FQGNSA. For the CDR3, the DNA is TGTGCCAGCAGCGCAAACAGGGTAACTAATGAAAAACTGTTTTTT. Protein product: CASSANRVTNEKLFF.

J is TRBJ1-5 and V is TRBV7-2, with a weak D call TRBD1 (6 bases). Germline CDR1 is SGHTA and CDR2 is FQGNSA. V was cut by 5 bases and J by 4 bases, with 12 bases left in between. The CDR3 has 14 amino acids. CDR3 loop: CASSPQGINQPQHF. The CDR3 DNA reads TGTGCCAGCAGCCCTCAGGGGATTAATCAGCCCCAGCATTTT.

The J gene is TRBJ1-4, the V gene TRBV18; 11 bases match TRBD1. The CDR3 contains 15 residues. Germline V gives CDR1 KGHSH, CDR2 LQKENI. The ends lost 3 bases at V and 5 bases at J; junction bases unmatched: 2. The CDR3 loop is CASSPGTGGNEKLFF. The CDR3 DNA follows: TGTGCCAGCTCACCTGGGACAGGGGGGAATGAAAAACTGTTTTTT.

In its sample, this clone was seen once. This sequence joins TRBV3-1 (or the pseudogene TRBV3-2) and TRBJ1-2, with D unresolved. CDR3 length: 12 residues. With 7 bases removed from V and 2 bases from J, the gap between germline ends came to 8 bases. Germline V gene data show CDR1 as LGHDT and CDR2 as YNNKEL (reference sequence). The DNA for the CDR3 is TGTGCCAGCAACGGAGGGAACTATGGCTACACCTTC. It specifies CASNGGNYGYTF.